The TCR beta chain described here comes from a study of T cell clones after liver transplantation. Looking at the study overall: Post-transplant blood was tracked for graft-donor-reactive T cell clones identified in a pre-transplant mixed lymphocyte reaction.

A word on this clone: Antigen: not known.

Study-level findings and limits: These preliminary findings come from unstandardized post-transplant sampling times. The donor-reactive repertoire was only partly measurable in two subjects, lacking donor cells.

Germline assignment: CDR1 SGHNT and CDR2 YYREEE (reference sequence). The CDR3 sequence is 16 residues long. J was trimmed by 0 bases and V by 0 bases; bases with no gene match: 3. Profiled with immunoSEQ multiplex PCR; TCRdb holds only in-frame clones, not every one. The sample consists of tens of thousands of clones, roughly 71% of them appearing once. Sequences were derived from CD4+ T cells from blood, sampled at the 22-month timepoint. V gene TRBV5-4 combines with J gene TRBJ1-3; 7 positions match TRBD1. The receptor's source is a human patient who received a liver transplant. Some T cells may have originated in the graft donor. DNA for the CDR3: TGTGCCAGCAGCTTGGGCGGGACAGCCTCTGGAAACACCATATATTTT. This codes for CASSLGGTASGNTIYF.